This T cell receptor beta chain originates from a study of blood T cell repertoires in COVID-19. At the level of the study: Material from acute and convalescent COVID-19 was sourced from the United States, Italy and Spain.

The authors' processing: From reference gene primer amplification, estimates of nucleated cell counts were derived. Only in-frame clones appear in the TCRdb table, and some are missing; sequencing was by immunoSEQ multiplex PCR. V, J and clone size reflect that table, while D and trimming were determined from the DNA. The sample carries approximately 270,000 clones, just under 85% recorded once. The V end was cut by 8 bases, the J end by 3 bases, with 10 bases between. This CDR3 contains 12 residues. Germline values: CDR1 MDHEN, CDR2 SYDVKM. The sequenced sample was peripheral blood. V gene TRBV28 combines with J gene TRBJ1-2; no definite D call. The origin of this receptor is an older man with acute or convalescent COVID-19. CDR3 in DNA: TGTGCCAGCCAGGCCGGCCACTATGGCTACACCTTC. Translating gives CASQAGHYGYTF.